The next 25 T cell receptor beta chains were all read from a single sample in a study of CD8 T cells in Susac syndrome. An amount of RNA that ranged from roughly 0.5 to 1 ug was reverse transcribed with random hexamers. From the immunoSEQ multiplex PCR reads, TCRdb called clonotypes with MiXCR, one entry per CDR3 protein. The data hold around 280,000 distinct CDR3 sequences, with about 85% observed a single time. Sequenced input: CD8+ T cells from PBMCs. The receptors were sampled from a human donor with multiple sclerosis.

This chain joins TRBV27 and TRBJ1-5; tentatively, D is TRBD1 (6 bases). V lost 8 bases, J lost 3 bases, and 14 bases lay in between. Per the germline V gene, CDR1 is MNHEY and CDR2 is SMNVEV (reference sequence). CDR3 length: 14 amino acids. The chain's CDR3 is CASGDTGFNQPQHF. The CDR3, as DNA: TGTGCCAGCGGGGATACAGGGTTCAATCAGCCCCAGCATTTT.

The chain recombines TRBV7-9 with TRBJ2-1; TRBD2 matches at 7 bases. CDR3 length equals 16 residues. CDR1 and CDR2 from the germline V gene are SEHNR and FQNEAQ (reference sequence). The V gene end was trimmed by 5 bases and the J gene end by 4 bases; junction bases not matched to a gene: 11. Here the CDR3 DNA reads TGTGCCAGCAGCCGCTCAAGCGGGATCTATTACAATGAGCAGTTCTTC. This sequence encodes CASSRSSGIYYNEQFF.

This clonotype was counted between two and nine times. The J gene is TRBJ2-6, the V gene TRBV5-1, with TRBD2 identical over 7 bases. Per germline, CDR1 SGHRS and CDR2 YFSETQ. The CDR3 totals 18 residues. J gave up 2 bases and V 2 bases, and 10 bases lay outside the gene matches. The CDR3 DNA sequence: TGCGCCAGCAGCTTAGGACCCGGACTAGTTGCTGGGGCCAACGTCCTGACTTTC. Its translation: CASSLGPGLVAGANVLTF.

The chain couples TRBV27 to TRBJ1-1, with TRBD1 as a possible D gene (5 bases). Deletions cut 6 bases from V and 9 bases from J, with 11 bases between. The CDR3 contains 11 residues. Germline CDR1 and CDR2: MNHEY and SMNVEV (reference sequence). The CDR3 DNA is TGTGCCAGCAGCCAGGGCCGCCAAGCTTTCTTT. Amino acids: CASSQGRQAFF.

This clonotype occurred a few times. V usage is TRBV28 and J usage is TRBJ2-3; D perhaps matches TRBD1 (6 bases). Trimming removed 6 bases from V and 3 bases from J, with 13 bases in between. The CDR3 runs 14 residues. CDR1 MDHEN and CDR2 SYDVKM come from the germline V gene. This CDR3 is CASRQETGTDTQYF. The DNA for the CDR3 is TGTGCCAGCAGGCAGGAAACAGGGACAGATACGCAGTATTTT.

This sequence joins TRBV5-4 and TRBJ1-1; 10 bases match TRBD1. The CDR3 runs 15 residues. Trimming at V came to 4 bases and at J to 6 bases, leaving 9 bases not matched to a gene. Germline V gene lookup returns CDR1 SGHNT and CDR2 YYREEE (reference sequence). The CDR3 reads CASSVDRGQISEAFF. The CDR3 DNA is TGTGCCAGCAGCGTTGACAGGGGGCAGATCTCTGAAGCTTTCTTT.

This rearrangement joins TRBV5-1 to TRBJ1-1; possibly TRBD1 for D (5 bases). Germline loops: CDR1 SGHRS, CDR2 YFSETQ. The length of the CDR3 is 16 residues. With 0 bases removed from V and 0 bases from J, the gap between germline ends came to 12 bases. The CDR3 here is CASSLARVGVNTEAFF. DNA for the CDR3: TGCGCCAGCAGCTTGGCCAGGGTGGGCGTGAACACTGAAGCTTTCTTT.

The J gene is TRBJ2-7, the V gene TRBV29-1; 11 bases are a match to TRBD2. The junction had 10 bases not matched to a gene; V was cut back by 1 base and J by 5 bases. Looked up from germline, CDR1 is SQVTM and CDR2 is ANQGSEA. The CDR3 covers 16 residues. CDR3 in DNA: TGCAGCGTTGAAGGGGAGGCTAGCGGGAGGACCGACGAGCAGTACTTC. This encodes CSVEGEASGRTDEQYF.

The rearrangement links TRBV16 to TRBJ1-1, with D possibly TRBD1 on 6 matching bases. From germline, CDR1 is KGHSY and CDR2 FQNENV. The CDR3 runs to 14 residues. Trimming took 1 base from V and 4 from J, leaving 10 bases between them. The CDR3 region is CASSQYREGTEAFF. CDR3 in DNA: TGTGCCAGCAGCCAATACAGGGAGGGCACTGAAGCTTTCTTT.

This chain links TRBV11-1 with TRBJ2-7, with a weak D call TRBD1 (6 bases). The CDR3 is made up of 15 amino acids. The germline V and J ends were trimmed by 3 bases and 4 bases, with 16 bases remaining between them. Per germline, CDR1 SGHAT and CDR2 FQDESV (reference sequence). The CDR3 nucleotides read TGTGCCAGCAGCTTCTCCCCTCACAGGGAGTACGAGCAGTACTTC. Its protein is CASSFSPHREYEQYF.

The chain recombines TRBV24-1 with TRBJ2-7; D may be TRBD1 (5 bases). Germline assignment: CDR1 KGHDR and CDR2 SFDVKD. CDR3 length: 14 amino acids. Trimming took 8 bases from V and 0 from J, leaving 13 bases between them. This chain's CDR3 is CATTPGSSSYEQYF. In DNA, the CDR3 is TGTGCCACCACCCCAGGGTCAAGCTCCTACGAGCAGTACTTC.

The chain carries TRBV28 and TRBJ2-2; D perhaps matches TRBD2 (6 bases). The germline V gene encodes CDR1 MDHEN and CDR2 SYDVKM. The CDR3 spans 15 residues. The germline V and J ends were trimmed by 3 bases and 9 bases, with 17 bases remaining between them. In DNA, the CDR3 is TGTGCCAGCAGTTTTGATCGGGAGTGGGTGAGGGAGCTGTTTTTT. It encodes CASSFDREWVRELFF.

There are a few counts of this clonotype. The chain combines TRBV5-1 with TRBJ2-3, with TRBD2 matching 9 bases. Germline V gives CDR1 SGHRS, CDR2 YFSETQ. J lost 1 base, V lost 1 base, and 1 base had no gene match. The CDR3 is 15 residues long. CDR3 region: CASSLRTSGTDTQYF. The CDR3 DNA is TGCGCCAGCAGCTTGCGGACTAGCGGCACAGATACGCAGTATTTT.

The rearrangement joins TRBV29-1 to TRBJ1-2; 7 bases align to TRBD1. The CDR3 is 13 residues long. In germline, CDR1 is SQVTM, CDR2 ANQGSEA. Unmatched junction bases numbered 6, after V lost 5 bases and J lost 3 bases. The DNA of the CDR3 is TGCAGCGTTCGCTACAGGGGCGACTATGGCTACACCTTC. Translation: CSVRYRGDYGYTF.

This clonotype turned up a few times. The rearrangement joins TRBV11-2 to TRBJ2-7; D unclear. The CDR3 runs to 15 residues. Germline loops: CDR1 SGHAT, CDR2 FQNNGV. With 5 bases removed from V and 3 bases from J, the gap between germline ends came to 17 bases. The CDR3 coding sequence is TGTGCCAGCAGCCCCTTCTTCCGCCCTAACTACGAGCAGTACTTC. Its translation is CASSPFFRPNYEQYF.

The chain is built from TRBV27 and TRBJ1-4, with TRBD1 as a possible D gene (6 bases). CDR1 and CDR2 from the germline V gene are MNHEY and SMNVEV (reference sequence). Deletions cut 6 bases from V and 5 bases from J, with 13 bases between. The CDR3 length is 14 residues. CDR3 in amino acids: CASRPGQRNEKLFF. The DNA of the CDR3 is TGTGCCAGCAGACCCGGACAGCGCAATGAAAAACTGTTTTTT.

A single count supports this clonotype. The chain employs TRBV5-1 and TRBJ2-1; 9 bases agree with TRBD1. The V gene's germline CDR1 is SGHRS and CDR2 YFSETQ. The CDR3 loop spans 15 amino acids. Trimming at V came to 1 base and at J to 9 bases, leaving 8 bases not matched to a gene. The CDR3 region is CASSLYGTGNREQFF. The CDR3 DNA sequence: TGCGCCAGCAGCTTGTATGGGACAGGGAATCGTGAGCAGTTCTTC.

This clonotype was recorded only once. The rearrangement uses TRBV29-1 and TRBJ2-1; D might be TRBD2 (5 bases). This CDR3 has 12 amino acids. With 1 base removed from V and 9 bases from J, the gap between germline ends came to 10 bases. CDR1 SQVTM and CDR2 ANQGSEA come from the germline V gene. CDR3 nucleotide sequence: TGCAGCGTTGAAGGCCTACGGGGTGAGCAGTTCTTC. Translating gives CSVEGLRGEQFF.

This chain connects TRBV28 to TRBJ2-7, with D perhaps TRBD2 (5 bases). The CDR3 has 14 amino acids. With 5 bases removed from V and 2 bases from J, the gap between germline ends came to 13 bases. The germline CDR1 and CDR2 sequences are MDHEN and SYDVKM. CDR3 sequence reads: CASSREGLTYEQYF. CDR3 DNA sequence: TGTGCCAGCAGTCGCGAGGGCCTAACCTACGAGCAGTACTTC.

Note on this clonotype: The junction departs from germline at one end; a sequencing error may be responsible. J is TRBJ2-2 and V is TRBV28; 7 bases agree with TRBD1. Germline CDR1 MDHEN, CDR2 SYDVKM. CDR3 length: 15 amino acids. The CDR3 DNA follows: TGTGCCAGCAGTTTCGGGACAGTTGGCACCGGGGAGCTGCTTTTT. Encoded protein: CASSFGTVGTGELLF.

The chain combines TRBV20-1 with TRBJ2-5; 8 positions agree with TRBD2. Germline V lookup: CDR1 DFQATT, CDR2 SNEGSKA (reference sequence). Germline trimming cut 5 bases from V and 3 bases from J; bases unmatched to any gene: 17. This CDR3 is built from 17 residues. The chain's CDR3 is CSAEGGFEREWEETQYF. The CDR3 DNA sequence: TGCAGTGCTGAAGGAGGTTTCGAGCGGGAGTGGGAAGAGACCCAGTACTTC.

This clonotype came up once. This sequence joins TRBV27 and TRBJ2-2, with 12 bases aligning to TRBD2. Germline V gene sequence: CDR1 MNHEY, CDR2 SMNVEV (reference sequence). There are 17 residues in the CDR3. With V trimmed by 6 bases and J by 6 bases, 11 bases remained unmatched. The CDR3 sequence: CASSHPTTSGSPGELFF. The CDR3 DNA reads TGTGCCAGCAGCCATCCAACGACTAGCGGGAGCCCCGGGGAGCTGTTTTTT.

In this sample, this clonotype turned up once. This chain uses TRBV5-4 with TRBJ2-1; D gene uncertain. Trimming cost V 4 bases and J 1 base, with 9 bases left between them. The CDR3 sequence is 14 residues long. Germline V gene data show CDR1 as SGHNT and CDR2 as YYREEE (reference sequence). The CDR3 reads CASSPDPSYNEQFF. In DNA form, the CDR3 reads TGTGCCAGCAGCCCGGACCCGTCCTACAATGAGCAGTTCTTC.

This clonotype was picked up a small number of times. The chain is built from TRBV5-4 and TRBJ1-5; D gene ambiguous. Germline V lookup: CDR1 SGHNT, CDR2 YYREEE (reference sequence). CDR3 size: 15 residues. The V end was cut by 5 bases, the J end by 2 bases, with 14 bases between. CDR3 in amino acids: CASRVWGTGNQPQHF. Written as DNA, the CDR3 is TGTGCCAGCAGGGTGTGGGGTACGGGCAATCAGCCCCAGCATTTT.

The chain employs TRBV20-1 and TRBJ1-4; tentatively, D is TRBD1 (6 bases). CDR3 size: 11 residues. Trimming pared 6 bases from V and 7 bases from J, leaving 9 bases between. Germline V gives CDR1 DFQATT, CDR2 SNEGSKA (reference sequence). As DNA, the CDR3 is TGCAGTGCACGGGACATTGAAAAACTGTTTTTT. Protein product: CSARDIEKLFF.